The clone carrying this T cell receptor (delta chain) was counted a single time. The protein recorded in TCRdb matches a much larger clone and deviates from this DNA's translation at residue 16, suggesting a read error; the protein here is obtained by translating the DNA. This entry is derived from a study of gammadelta T cells in human blood. TCRdb reran clone calling via CATT on the RT-PCR reads. The sample records about 660 delta-chain clones, more than 60% being singletons. The CDR3 has 19 amino acids. The germline V gene has CDR1 GEAIGNYY and CDR2 EKD. This receptor was taken from a human donor. The rearrangement uses TRDV2 and TRDJ1; 8 bases map to TRDD3. Material: Vgamma9Vdelta2 gamma-delta T cells from adult blood. CDR3 DNA: TGTGCCTGTGACACCGTAGCCGGTCCTACGGGTGGGGGATCCGATAATCTCATCTTT. Residues: CACDTVAGPTGGGSDNLIF.